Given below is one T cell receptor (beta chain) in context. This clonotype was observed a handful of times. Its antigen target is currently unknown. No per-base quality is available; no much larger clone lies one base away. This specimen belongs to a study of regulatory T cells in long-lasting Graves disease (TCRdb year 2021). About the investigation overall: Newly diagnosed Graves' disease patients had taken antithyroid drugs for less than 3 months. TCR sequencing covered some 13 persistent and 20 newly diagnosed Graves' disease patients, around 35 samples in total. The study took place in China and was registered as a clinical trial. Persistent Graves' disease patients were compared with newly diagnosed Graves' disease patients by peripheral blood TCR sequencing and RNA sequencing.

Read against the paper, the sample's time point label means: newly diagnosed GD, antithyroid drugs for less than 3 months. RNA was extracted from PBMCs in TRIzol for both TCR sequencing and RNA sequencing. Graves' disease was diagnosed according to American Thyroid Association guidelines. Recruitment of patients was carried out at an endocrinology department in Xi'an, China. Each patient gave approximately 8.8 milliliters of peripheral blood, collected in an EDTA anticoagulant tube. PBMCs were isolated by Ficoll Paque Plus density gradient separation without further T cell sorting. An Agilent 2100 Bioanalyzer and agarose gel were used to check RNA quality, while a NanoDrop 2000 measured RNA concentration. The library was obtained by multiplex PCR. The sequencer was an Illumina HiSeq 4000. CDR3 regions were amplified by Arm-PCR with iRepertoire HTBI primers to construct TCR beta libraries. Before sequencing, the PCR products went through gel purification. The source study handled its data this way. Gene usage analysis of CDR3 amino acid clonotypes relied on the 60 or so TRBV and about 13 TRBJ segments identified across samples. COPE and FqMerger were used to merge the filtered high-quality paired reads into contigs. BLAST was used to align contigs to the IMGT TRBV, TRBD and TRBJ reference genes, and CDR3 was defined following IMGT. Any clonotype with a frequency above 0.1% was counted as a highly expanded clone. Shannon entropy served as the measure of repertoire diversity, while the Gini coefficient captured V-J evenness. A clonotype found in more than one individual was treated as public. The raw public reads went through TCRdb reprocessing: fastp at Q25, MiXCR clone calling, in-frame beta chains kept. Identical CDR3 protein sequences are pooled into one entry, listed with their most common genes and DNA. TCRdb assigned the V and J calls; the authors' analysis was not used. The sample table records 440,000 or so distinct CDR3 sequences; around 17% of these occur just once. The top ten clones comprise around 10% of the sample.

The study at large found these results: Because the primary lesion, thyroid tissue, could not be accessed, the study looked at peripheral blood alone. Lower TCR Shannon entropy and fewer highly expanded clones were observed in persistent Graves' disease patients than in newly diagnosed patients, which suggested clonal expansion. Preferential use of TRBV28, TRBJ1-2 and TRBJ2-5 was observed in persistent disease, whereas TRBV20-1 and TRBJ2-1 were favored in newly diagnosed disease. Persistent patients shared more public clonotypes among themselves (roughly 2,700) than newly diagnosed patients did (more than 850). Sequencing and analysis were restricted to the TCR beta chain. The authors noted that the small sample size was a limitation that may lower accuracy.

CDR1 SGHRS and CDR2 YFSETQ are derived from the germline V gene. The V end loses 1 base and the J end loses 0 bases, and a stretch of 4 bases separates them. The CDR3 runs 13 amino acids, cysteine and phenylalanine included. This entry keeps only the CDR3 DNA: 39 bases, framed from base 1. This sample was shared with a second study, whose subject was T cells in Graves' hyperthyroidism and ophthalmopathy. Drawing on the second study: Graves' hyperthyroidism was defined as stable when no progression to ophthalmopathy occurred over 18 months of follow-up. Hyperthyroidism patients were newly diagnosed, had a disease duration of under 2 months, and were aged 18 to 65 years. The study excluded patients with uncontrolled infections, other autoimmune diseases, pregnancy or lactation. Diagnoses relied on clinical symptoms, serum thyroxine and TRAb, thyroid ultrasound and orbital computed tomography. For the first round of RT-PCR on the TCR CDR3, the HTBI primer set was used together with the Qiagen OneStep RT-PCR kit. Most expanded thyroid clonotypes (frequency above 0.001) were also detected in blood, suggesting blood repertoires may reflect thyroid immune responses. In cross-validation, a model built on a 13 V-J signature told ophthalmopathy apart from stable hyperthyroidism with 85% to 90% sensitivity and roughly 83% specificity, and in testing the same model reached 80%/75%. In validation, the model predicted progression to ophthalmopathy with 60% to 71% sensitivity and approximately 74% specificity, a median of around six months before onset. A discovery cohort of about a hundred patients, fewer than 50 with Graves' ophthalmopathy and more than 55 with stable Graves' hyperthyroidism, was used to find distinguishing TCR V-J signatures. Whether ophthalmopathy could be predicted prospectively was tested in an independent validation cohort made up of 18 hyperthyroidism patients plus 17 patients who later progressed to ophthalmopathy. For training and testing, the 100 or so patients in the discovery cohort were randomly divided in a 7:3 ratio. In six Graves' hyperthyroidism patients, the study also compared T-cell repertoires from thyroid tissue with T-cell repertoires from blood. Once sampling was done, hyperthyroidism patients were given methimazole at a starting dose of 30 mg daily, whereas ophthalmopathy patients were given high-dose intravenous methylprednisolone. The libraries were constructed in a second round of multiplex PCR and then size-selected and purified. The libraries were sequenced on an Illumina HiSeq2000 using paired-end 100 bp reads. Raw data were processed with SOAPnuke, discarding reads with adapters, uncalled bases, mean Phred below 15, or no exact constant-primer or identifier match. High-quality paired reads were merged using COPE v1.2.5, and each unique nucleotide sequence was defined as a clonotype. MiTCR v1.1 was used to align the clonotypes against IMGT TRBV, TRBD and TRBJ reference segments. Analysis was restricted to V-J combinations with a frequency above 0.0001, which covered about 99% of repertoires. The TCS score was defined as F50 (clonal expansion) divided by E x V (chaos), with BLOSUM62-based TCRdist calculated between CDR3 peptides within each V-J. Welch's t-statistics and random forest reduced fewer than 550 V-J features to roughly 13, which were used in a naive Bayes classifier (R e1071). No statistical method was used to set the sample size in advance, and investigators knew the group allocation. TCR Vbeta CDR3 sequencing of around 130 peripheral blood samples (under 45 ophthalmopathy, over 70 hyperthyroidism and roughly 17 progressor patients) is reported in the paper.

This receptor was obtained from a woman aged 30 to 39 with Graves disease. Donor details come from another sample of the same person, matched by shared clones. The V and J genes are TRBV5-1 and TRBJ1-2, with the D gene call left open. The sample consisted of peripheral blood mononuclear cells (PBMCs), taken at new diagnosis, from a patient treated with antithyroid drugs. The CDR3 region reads CASSLLANYGYTF. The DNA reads TGCGCCAGCAGCTTGCTCGCTAACTATGGCTACACCTTC.